This T cell receptor (beta chain) is from a study of control samples from healthy donors and cancer patients. The protocol was immunoSEQ multiplex PCR, while the TCRdb copy is restricted to in-frame clones and leaves out a portion. The sample holds about 82,000 clones, approximately 89% seen once. V was pared by 5 bases and J by 2 bases, with 13 bases between. CDR1 is SGHTA and CDR2 is FQGNSA in the germline V gene. The CDR3 spans 16 residues. The chain recombines TRBV7-2 with TRBJ2-6; perhaps D is TRBD1 or TRBD2 (6 bases each). The clonotype was recovered from a man in his fifties in good health. Sequencing used blood. The CDR3 DNA sequence: TGTGCCAGCAGCCAAAGGGGGGCGCCTGGGGCCAACGTCCTGACTTTC. Its protein is CASSQRGAPGANVLTF.